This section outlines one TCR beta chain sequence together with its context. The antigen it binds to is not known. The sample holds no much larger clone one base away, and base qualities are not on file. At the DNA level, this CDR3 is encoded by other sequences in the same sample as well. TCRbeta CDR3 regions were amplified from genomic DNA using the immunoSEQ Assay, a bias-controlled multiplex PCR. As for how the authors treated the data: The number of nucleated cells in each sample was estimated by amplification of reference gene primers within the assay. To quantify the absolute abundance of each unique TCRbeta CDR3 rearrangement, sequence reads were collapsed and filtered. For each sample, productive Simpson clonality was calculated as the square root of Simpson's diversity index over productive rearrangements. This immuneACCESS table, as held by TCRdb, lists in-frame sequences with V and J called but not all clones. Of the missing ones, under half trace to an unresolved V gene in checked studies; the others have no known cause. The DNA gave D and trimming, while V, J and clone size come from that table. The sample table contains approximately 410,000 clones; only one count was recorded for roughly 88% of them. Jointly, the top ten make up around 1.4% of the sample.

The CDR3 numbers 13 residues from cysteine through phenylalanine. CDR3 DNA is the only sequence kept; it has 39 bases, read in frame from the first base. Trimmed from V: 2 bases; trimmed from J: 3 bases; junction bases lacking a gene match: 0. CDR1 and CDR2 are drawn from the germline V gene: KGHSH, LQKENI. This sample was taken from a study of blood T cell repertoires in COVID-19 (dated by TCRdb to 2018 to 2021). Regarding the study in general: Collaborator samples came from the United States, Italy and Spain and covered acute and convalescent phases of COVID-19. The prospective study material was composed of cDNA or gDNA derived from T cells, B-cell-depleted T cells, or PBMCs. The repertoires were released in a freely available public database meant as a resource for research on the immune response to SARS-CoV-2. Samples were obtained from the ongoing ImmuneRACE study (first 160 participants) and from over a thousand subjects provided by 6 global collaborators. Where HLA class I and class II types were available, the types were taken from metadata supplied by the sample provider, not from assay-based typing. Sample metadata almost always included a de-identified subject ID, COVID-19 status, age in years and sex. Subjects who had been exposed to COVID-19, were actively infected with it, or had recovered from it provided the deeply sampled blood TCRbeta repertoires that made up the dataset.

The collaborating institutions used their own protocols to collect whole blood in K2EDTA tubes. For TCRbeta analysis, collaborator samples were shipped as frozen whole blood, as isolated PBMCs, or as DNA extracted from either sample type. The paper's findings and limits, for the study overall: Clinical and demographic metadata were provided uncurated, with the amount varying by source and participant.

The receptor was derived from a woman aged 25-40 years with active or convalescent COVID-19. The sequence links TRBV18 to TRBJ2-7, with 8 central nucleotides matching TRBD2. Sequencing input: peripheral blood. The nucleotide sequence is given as TGTGCCAGCTCACCAGCGGGAGGCTACGAGCAGTACTTC. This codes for CASSPAGGYEQYF.